The rows below give T cell receptor beta chains drawn from one sample of a study of vaccination and CD4 T cells after COVID-19. TCRdb used MiXCR to reprocess the PCR reads, holding one entry per CDR3 protein. Of more than 10,000 distinct CDR3 sequences listed, roughly 60% are singletons. Their recognized antigens are unknown. The sequenced material came from CD4+ T cells from blood, cultured in vitro. These receptors were taken from a human donor who had recovered from COVID-19. CDR3s include the opening cysteine and the closing phenylalanine or tryptophan. D genes are given only for firm matches. Expanded clones are given a class, and other clones once, few, many or no size at all.

V gene: TRBV6-1; J gene: TRBJ2-7; clone size: .; D gene: .; CDR3 protein: CASSDRLLEQYF; CDR3 DNA: TGTGCCAGCAGTGACAGACTCCTCGAGCAGTACTTC
V gene: TRBV12-3/TRBV12-4; J gene: TRBJ1-1; clone size: .; D gene: TRBD1; CDR3 protein: CASSLGARDRNTEAFF; CDR3 DNA: TGTGCCAGCAGTTTGGGGGCCCGGGACAGGAACACTGAAGCTTTCTTT
V gene: TRBV19; J gene: TRBJ1-6; clone size: few; D gene: TRBD1; CDR3 protein: CASTPTGGRPSSYNSPLHF; CDR3 DNA: TGTGCCAGTACCCCGACAGGGGGCCGTCCGAGCTCCTATAATTCACCCCTCCACTTT
V gene: TRBV29-1; J gene: TRBJ1-2; clone size: .; D gene: .; CDR3 protein: CSVVPIETNYGYTF; CDR3 DNA: TGCAGCGTTGTACCTATTGAAACTAACTATGGCTACACCTTC
V gene: TRBV7-9; J gene: TRBJ1-2; clone size: .; D gene: .; CDR3 protein: CASSLSSWDGYTF; CDR3 DNA: TGCGCCAGCAGCTTAAGTAGTTGGGATGGCTACACCTTC
V gene: TRBV6-5; J gene: TRBJ2-3; clone size: .; D gene: .; CDR3 protein: CASSYSRGPRADTQYF; CDR3 DNA: TGTGCCAGCAGTTACTCTCGGGGCCCCAGGGCAGATACGCAGTATTTT
V gene: TRBV2; J gene: TRBJ1-1; clone size: once; D gene: .; CDR3 protein: CASSERPGVKDTEAFF; CDR3 DNA: TGTGCCAGCAGCGAGCGGCCGGGGGTCAAGGACACTGAAGCTTTCTTT
V gene: TRBV20-1; J gene: TRBJ2-1; clone size: .; D gene: .; CDR3 protein: CSARDFWGPNEQFF; CDR3 DNA: TGCAGTGCTAGAGATTTCTGGGGGCCCAATGAGCAGTTCTTC
V gene: TRBV27; J gene: TRBJ2-3; clone size: few; D gene: TRBD2; CDR3 protein: CASTSLAGDRTDTQYF; CDR3 DNA: TGTGCCAGCACTTCCCTAGCGGGAGATCGGACAGATACGCAGTATTTT
V gene: TRBV5-1; J gene: TRBJ2-3; clone size: .; D gene: TRBD2; CDR3 protein: CASSLELAGSTDTQYF; CDR3 DNA: TGCGCCAGCAGCTTGGAACTAGCGGGAAGCACAGATACGCAGTATTTT
V gene: TRBV2; J gene: TRBJ2-5; clone size: .; D gene: .; CDR3 protein: CASKTVIQETQYF; CDR3 DNA: TGTGCCAGCAAGACAGTTATACAAGAGACCCAGTACTTC
V gene: TRBV6-5; J gene: TRBJ2-1; clone size: .; D gene: TRBD2; CDR3 protein: CASSYTLAGGPSEQFF; CDR3 DNA: TGTGCCAGCAGTTACACTCTAGCGGGAGGGCCAAGTGAGCAGTTCTTC
V gene: TRBV25-1; J gene: TRBJ2-5; clone size: .; D gene: .; CDR3 protein: CASSLHRDQETQYF; CDR3 DNA: TGTGCCAGCAGTTTACACAGGGACCAAGAGACCCAGTACTTC
V gene: TRBV21-1; J gene: TRBJ2-3; clone size: few; D gene: .; CDR3 protein: CASSKDRMIPSGPRRDTQYF; CDR3 DNA: TGTGCCAGCAGCAAAGATAGGATGATCCCCTCCGGACCACGGCGGGATACGCAGTATTTT
V gene: TRBV7-2; J gene: TRBJ2-1; clone size: .; D gene: .; CDR3 protein: CASSLGPPGDTMFF; CDR3 DNA: TGTGCCAGCAGCTTAGGCCCGCCGGGGGACACTATGTTCTTC
V gene: TRBV6-1; J gene: TRBJ2-5; clone size: .; D gene: TRBD1; CDR3 protein: CASSRDRSGGQETQYF; CDR3 DNA: TGTGCCAGCAGTAGGGACAGATCCGGAGGTCAAGAGACCCAGTACTTC
V gene: TRBV5-1; J gene: TRBJ2-7; clone size: .; D gene: TRBD1; CDR3 protein: CASSLRQGPYEQYF; CDR3 DNA: TGCGCCAGCAGCTTACGACAGGGGCCCTACGAGCAGTACTTC
V gene: TRBV2; J gene: TRBJ2-5; clone size: few; D gene: TRBD2; CDR3 protein: CASRGLAESQETQYF; CDR3 DNA: TGTGCCAGCCGAGGACTAGCGGAATCCCAAGAGACCCAGTACTTC
V gene: TRBV28; J gene: TRBJ1-1; clone size: once; D gene: .; CDR3 protein: CASRRGTPNTEAFF; CDR3 DNA: TGTGCCAGCAGGCGCGGGACCCCGAACACTGAAGCTTTCTTT
V gene: TRBV6-2/TRBV6-3; J gene: TRBJ2-3; clone size: few; D gene: TRBD1; CDR3 protein: CASSYSSRDRVADTQYF; CDR3 DNA: TGTGCCAGCAGTTACTCGTCTAGGGACAGGGTGGCAGATACGCAGTATTTT
V gene: TRBV6-1; J gene: TRBJ2-5; clone size: few; D gene: TRBD2; CDR3 protein: CASGRGQETQYF; CDR3 DNA: TGTGCCAGCGGGCGGGGGCAAGAGACCCAGTACTTC
V gene: TRBV2; J gene: TRBJ2-5; clone size: .; D gene: .; CDR3 protein: CASGTAGRETQYF; CDR3 DNA: TGTGCCAGCGGGACAGCAGGGAGGGAGACCCAGTACTTC
V gene: TRBV15; J gene: TRBJ1-2; clone size: few; D gene: .; CDR3 protein: CATSRVGNYGYTF; CDR3 DNA: TGTGCCACCAGCAGGGTAGGGAACTATGGCTACACCTTC
V gene: TRBV5-1; J gene: TRBJ2-7; clone size: .; D gene: .; CDR3 protein: CASSPLLGSYEQYF; CDR3 DNA: TGCGCCAGCAGCCCGTTGCTGGGTTCCTACGAGCAGTACTTC
V gene: TRBV2; J gene: TRBJ1-6; clone size: once; D gene: TRBD1; CDR3 protein: CASRGTGEASPLHF; CDR3 DNA: TGTGCCAGCAGGGGGACAGGGGAGGCTTCACCCCTCCACTTT
V gene: TRBV20-1; J gene: TRBJ2-6; clone size: .; D gene: TRBD1; CDR3 protein: CSASQGAGANVLTF; CDR3 DNA: TGCAGTGCGTCACAGGGGGCTGGGGCCAACGTCCTGACTTTC
V gene: TRBV7-8; J gene: TRBJ2-2; clone size: .; D gene: .; CDR3 protein: CASSMLAGPTGELFF; CDR3 DNA: TGTGCCAGCAGCATGCTGGCCGGCCCTACCGGGGAGCTGTTTTTT
V gene: TRBV6-4; J gene: TRBJ2-1; clone size: .; D gene: TRBD2; CDR3 protein: CASSDSAGGMDEQFF; CDR3 DNA: TGTGCCAGCAGTGACTCGGCGGGAGGTATGGATGAGCAGTTCTTC
V gene: TRBV6-1; J gene: TRBJ1-5; clone size: few; D gene: TRBD1; CDR3 protein: CASRGGTVNQPQHF; CDR3 DNA: TGTGCCAGCAGAGGAGGGACAGTCAATCAGCCCCAGCATTTT
V gene: TRBV6-1; J gene: TRBJ1-2; clone size: .; D gene: .; CDR3 protein: CASSRWTAGNYGYTF; CDR3 DNA: TGTGCCAGCAGTCGATGGACGGCAGGGAACTATGGCTACACCTTC
V gene: TRBV20-1; J gene: TRBJ2-7; clone size: few; D gene: TRBD2; CDR3 protein: CSAYDLAGVNEQYF; CDR3 DNA: TGCAGTGCCTACGATCTAGCGGGAGTAAACGAGCAGTACTTC
V gene: TRBV5-1; J gene: TRBJ2-1; clone size: .; D gene: TRBD2; CDR3 protein: CASSPQLAGGVGKEQFF; CDR3 DNA: TGCGCCAGCAGCCCCCAACTAGCGGGAGGGGTTGGGAAGGAGCAGTTCTTC
V gene: TRBV15; J gene: TRBJ2-7; clone size: .; D gene: .; CDR3 protein: CATSRGEGDVDEQYF; CDR3 DNA: TGTGCCACCAGCAGAGGGGAGGGGGATGTGGACGAGCAGTACTTC
V gene: TRBV24-1; J gene: TRBJ2-2; clone size: .; D gene: .; CDR3 protein: CATLDMFTGELFF; CDR3 DNA: TGTGCCACCTTGGACATGTTTACCGGGGAGCTGTTTTTT
V gene: TRBV6-2/TRBV6-3; J gene: TRBJ1-5; clone size: .; D gene: TRBD1; CDR3 protein: CASSYSPGDRGYQPQHF; CDR3 DNA: TGTGCCAGCAGTTACTCCCCCGGGGACAGGGGCTATCAGCCCCAGCATTTT
V gene: TRBV20-1; J gene: TRBJ1-6; clone size: .; D gene: .; CDR3 protein: CSARARNNSPLHF; CDR3 DNA: TGCAGTGCTAGAGCCCGAAATAATTCACCCCTCCACTTT